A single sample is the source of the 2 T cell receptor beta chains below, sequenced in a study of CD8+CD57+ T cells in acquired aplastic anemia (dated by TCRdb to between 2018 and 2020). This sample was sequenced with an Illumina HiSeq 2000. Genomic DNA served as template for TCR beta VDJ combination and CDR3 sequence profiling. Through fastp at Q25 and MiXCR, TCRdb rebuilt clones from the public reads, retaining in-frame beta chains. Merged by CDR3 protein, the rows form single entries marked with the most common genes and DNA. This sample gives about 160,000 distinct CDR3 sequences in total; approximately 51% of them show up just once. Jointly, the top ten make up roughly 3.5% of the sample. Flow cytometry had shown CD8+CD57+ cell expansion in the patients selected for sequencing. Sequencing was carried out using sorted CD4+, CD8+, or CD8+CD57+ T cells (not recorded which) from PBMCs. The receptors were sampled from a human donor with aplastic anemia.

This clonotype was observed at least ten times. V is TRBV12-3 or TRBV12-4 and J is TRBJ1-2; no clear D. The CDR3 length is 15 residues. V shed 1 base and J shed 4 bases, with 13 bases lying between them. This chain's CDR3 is CASSLGSHLVYGYTF. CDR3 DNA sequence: TGTGCCAGCAGTTTAGGCAGCCACTTGGTCTATGGCTACACCTTC.

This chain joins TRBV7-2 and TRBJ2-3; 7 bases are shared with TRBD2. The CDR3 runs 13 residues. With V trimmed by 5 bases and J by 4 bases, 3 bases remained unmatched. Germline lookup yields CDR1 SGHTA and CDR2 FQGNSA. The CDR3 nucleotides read TGTGCCAGCAGCCGCACTAGCGCAGATACGCAGTATTTT. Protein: CASSRTSADTQYF.